This T cell receptor (beta chain) came from a study of early stage breast cancer tumors. CDR3 length equals 13 residues. The V and J ends lost 7 bases and 4 bases respectively, with 13 bases between them. Germline lookup yields CDR1 ENHRY and CDR2 SYGVKD. Study conclusions and caveats: Compared with adjacent normal breast tissue, tumors showed around 2.5-fold greater T cell density and higher clonality.

Turning to this clone: The antigen remains undetermined.

The method was immunoSEQ multiplex PCR; TCRdb's version includes in-frame clones alone and lacks a portion of them. The table lists around 14,000 clones, roughly three quarters of them singletons. The TCR originated in a person aged 50 to 59 with breast cancer. Material for sequencing was normal breast tissue next to the tumor. The V call is TRBV10-3, the J call TRBJ1-2; D remains unclear. CDR3 protein: CAITETISYGYTF. The CDR3, as DNA: TGTGCCATCACCGAGACAATTTCCTATGGCTACACCTTC.